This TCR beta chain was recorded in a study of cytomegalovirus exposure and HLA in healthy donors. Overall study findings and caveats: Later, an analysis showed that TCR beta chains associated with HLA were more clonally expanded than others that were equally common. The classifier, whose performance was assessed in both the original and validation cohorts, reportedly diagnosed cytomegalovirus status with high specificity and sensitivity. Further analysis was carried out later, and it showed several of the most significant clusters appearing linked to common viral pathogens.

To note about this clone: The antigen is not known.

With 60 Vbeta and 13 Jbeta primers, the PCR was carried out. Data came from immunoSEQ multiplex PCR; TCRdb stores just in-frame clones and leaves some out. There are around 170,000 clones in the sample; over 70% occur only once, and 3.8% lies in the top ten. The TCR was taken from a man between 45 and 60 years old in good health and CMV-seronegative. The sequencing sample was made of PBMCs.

CDR3 region: CASSDYRGGYTF. CDR3 bases: TGTGCCAGCAGTGATTACAGGGGAGGCTACACCTTC. The V and J genes are TRBV2 and TRBJ1-2; 7 bases are shared with TRBD1. This CDR3 comprises 12 residues. The V gene end was trimmed by 3 bases and the J gene end by 8 bases; junction bases not matched to a gene: 3. Germline CDR1 SNHLY, CDR2 FYNNEI.